These T cell receptor beta chains were read from a single sample in a study of radiotherapy plus CTLA-4 blockade in lung cancer. TCRdb's copy holds only in-frame clones and misses some; the assay was immunoSEQ multiplex PCR. The table has some 73,000 clones, roughly 70% seen once. This material consisted of peripheral blood, taken from a patient treated with radiotherapy plus ipilimumab. The source is a human donor with non-small cell lung cancer whose response to radiotherapy plus ipilimumab could not be evaluated. The CDR3 runs from the conserved cysteine through the conserved F or W. The D gene is left open where the match is weak. Clone size is stated in some rows and not others, as once, few, many or a class when expanded.

length	D	size	V	J	CDR3	DNA
18	TRBD2	-	TRBV5-4	TRBJ2-1	CASSPGVLAGPSYNEQFF	TGTGCCAGCAGCCCGGGCGTGCTAGCGGGCCCGTCCTACAATGAGCAGTTCTTC
14	TRBD1	-	TRBV7-9	TRBJ2-5	CASSPRTGPKTQYF	TGTGCCAGCAGCCCACGGACAGGCCCTAAGACCCAGTACTTC
15	-	-	TRBV6-1	TRBJ1-2	CASSENPGLSYGYTF	TGTGCCAGCAGTGAAAACCCAGGTCTTAGCTATGGCTACACCTTC
15	TRBD1	-	TRBV6-1	TRBJ2-7	CASSAFGTELYEQYF	TGTGCCAGCAGTGCCTTCGGGACAGAGCTGTACGAGCAGTACTTC
17	TRBD2	once	TRBV18	TRBJ2-1	CASSPYPLAATYNEQFF	TGTGCCAGCTCACCCTACCCGCTAGCGGCAACCTACAATGAGCAGTTCTTC
14	TRBD1	few	TRBV2	TRBJ1-6	CASSAGQGPRPLHF	TGTGCCAGCAGTGCGGGACAGGGGCCTCGGCCCCTCCACTTT
12	-	-	TRBV30	TRBJ2-7	CAWSTTGVEQYF	TGTGCCTGGAGTACGACGGGGGTGGAGCAGTACTTC
14	-	few	TRBV15	TRBJ1-2	CATSREGRGYGYTF	TGTGCCACCAGCAGAGAAGGCAGGGGTTATGGCTACACCTTC
17	TRBD2	-	TRBV4-1	TRBJ2-2	CASSQLPAGVSTGELFF	TGCGCCAGCAGCCAGCTCCCAGCGGGAGTAAGCACCGGGGAGCTGTTTTTT
15	-	few	TRBV5-3	TRBJ1-5	CARRPDSTQGQPQHF	TGTGCCAGAAGACCCGACTCAACCCAAGGACAGCCCCAGCATTTT
18	TRBD2	-	TRBV4-1	TRBJ2-3	CASSQVISGRSLTDTQYF	TGCGCCAGCAGCCAAGTGATTAGCGGGAGATCTCTCACAGATACGCAGTATTTT
13	TRBD1	many	TRBV7-2	TRBJ1-2	CASSLAGQYGYTF	TGTGCCAGCAGCTTAGCGGGACAGTATGGCTACACCTTC
14	TRBD2	-	TRBV5-1	TRBJ2-7	CASSLSSGTYEQYF	TGCGCCAGCAGCTTATCTAGCGGGACCTACGAGCAGTACTTC
13	TRBD1	-	TRBV10-2	TRBJ1-1	CASGGQGNTEAFF	TGCGCCAGCGGTGGACAGGGAAACACTGAAGCTTTCTTT
15	TRBD1	-	TRBV28	TRBJ1-2	CASSTWTGGAYGYTF	TGTGCCAGCAGTACATGGACAGGGGGCGCCTATGGCTACACCTTC
13	-	-	TRBV7-8	TRBJ2-7	CASSRTALYEQYF	TGTGCCAGCAGCCGGACAGCCCTCTACGAGCAGTACTTC
12	-	-	TRBV6-6	TRBJ2-5	CASGAAGETQYF	TGTGCCTCCGGGGCGGCGGGGGAGACCCAGTACTTC
14	-	-	TRBV10-3	TRBJ1-1	CAISGQGMNTEAFF	TGTGCCATCAGTGGGCAGGGCATGAACACTGAAGCTTTCTTT
14	-	many	TRBV19	TRBJ1-5	CASSAGSSNQPQHF	TGTGCCAGTAGTGCAGGGTCTAGCAATCAGCCCCAGCATTTT
14	-	-	TRBV19	TRBJ1-3	CASSTQGAGNTIYF	TGTGCCAGTAGTACCCAGGGCGCGGGAAACACCATATATTTT
15	-	-	TRBV7-9	TRBJ2-5	CASSPRLTERETQYF	TGTGCCAGCAGCCCCAGATTGACGGAGCGGGAGACCCAGTACTTC
15	TRBD1	few	TRBV6-6	TRBJ1-6	CASSYADRDNSPLHF	TGTGCCAGCAGTTACGCGGACAGGGATAATTCACCCCTCCACTTT
16	TRBD2	-	TRBV28	TRBJ2-7	CASSLKLADPTYEQYF	TGTGCCAGCAGTTTAAAGCTAGCGGACCCCACCTACGAGCAGTACTTC
16	TRBD1	once	TRBV6-6	TRBJ1-1	CASITGGAPSYTEAFF	TGTGCCAGCATAACAGGGGGCGCACCTAGTTACACTGAAGCTTTCTTT
16	TRBD2	once	TRBV7-2	TRBJ2-3	CASSLSGGIRTDTQYF	TGTGCCAGCAGCTTAAGCGGGGGGATCCGCACAGATACGCAGTATTTT
15	-	-	TRBV4-3	TRBJ2-1	CASSPGIPSYNEQFF	TGCGCCAGCAGCCCGGGGATCCCCTCCTACAATGAGCAGTTCTTC
13	-	-	TRBV2	TRBJ2-7	CASSNRAGDEQYF	TGTGCCAGCAGTAACAGAGCAGGGGACGAGCAGTACTTC
15	TRBD2	-	TRBV5-1	TRBJ2-2	CASSFSGGNTGELFF	TGCGCCAGCAGCTTTAGCGGGGGGAACACCGGGGAGCTGTTTTTT
14	TRBD2	-	TRBV5-1	TRBJ2-1	CASSSPSSGLSQFF	TGCGCCAGCAGCTCGCCATCTAGCGGACTCAGCCAGTTCTTC
17	-	few	TRBV7-3	TRBJ2-7	CASSLRTAEIPFYEQYF	TGTGCCAGCAGCTTAAGGACAGCCGAAATCCCGTTCTACGAGCAGTACTTC
14	TRBD2	once	TRBV30	TRBJ2-3	CAWTSGRATDTQYF	TGTGCCTGGACTAGCGGGAGGGCCACAGATACGCAGTATTTT
15	TRBD1	-	TRBV4-1	TRBJ1-2	CASSQDTGGNYGYTF	TGCGCCAGCAGCCAAGATACAGGGGGAAACTATGGCTACACCTTC
12	-	-	TRBV5-1	TRBJ2-7	CASSLDVREQYF	TGCGCCAGCAGCTTGGACGTGCGGGAGCAGTACTTC
10	-	-	TRBV20-1	TRBJ2-3	CSAGAHTQYF	TGCAGTGCGGGGGCCCATACGCAGTATTTT
15	-	-	TRBV19	TRBJ1-1	CASSMGAGADTEAFF	TGTGCCAGTAGTATGGGGGCAGGGGCGGACACTGAAGCTTTCTTT
14	-	-	TRBV5-1	TRBJ1-1	CASSFDGGNTEAFF	TGCGCCAGCAGCTTCGACGGGGGGAACACTGAAGCTTTCTTT
13	TRBD1	-	TRBV5-8	TRBJ1-2	CASSLQGAYGYTF	TGTGCCAGCAGCTTACAGGGGGCGTATGGCTACACCTTC
13	-	few	TRBV19	TRBJ1-5	CASSTDRNQPQHF	TGTGCCAGTAGTACGGACAGAAATCAGCCCCAGCATTTT
8	-	-	TRBV20-1	TRBJ1-2	CSAGGYTF	TGCAGTGCAGGCGGGTACACCTTC